Described below is a single TCR beta chain sequence and its context. Its antigen is currently unknown. The trim removed 6 bases at V and 5 bases at J, leaving 3 bases unmatched. CDR3 length: 13 residues. CDR1 is MNHNS and CDR2 is SASEGT in the germline V gene. This specimen comes from a study of cytomegalovirus exposure and HLA in healthy donors. Notes on the study in general: Judged likely to be a sequencing artifact was a cluster of highly shared sequence variants.

The PCR was carried out with 60 Vbeta primers and 13 Jbeta primers. The authors' processing: Later, some 75 million unique TCR beta chains were counted in an analysis, and approximately 9.9 million of them were shared. Measured with immunoSEQ multiplex PCR; TCRdb has only the in-frame clones, and not every one. Clone size and the V and J calls come from that table; the DNA yielded D and trimming. The top ten clones hold approximately 1.9% of a sample with about 120,000 clones, 70% to 80% of them seen once. The sequence derives from a human donor in good health. Source material: PBMCs. V and J are TRBV6-1 and TRBJ1-1; 10 nucleotides match TRBD1. CDR3 DNA sequence: TGTGCCAGCAGGACAGGGGGCCCAACTGAAGCTTTCTTT. The encoded protein is CASRTGGPTEAFF.